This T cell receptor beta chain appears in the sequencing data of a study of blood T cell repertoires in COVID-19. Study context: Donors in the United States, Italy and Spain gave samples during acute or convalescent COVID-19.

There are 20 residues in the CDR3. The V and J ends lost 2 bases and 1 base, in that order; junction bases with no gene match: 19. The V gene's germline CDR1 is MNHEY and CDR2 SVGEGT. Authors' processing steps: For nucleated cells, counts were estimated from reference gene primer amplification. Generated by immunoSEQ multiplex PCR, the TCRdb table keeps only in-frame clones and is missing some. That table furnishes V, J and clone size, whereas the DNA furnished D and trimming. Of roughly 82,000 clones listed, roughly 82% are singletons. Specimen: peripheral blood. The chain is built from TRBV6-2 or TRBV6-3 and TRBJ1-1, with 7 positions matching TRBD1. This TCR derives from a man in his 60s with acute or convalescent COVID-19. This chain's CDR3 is CASSYKKGAIVNRGNTEAFF. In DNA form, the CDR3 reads TGTGCCAGCAGTTACAAAAAGGGGGCTATAGTAAATCGTGGGAACACTGAAGCTTTCTTT.